This T cell receptor beta chain was identified in a study of blood T cell repertoires in COVID-19. On the study more broadly: PBMCs, B-cell-depleted T cells, or T cells were the source of the cDNA or gDNA that made up the material.

Per the original data handling: Amplified reference gene primers provided the basis for estimating nucleated cell counts. Method: immunoSEQ multiplex PCR; TCRdb's copy keeps in-frame clones and lacks some. That table gives V, J and clone size, and the DNA gave D and trimming. The top ten hold 11% of the sample, which has approximately 300,000 clones, around nine tenths seen once. The CDR3 covers 16 residues. Trimming left V 0 bases short and J 6 bases short, with 15 bases between. The germline V gene encodes CDR1 MGHRA and CDR2 YSYEKL. In this sample, this clone turned up once. J is TRBJ2-1 and V is TRBV4-1; D might be TRBD2 (5 bases). Sequenced input: peripheral blood. The source of this sequence is a woman aged 25-40 years with COVID-19, enrolled during active disease. CDR3 in DNA: TGCGCCAGCAGCCAAGATTTCCTGCGGGTGGCCAATGAGCAGTTCTTC. Translation gives CASSQDFLRVANEQFF.